This TCR beta chain appears in the sequencing data of a study of blood T cell repertoires in COVID-19. Background on the study: COVID-19 samples from acute and convalescent phases originated in the United States, Italy and Spain. T cells, B-cell-depleted T cells, or PBMCs provided the cDNA or gDNA that served as material.

Source study methods: Researchers report that nucleated cell counts were estimated from reference gene primer amplification. Clones were sequenced by immunoSEQ multiplex PCR, and TCRdb holds only the in-frame ones, with some missing. V, J and clone size are taken as reported in that table, and D and trimming were inferred from the DNA itself. The table lists 200,000 to 250,000 clones, approximately 84% of them singletons. V lost 2 bases to trimming and J lost 5 bases, with 12 bases between them. Germline lookup yields CDR1 MDHEN and CDR2 SYDVKM. The CDR3 is 14 amino acids. The sequenced material came from peripheral blood. The chain combines TRBV28 with TRBJ2-5, with D possibly being TRBD1 (6 bases). The sequence was collected from a woman aged 30 to 39 who had recovered from COVID-19. The CDR3 nucleotides are TGTGCCAGCAGTTTACCAGGGGCGCGGGAGACCCAGTACTTC. Its protein is CASSLPGARETQYF.